This TCR beta chain was identified during a study of OX40 agonist ivuxolimab in advanced cancers. Study-level information: In this cohort, patients received ivuxolimab, an agonistic anti-OX40 (CD134) antibody. Study observations and caveats: CD4+ T cells averaged fewer expanded clones than CD8+ T cells. Antigens targeted by the expanded peripheral T cells were not determined.

The protocol was immunoSEQ multiplex PCR, while the TCRdb copy is restricted to in-frame clones and leaves out a portion. Of under 85,000 clones in the sample, approximately 86% were seen once. The germline V gene has CDR1 SGHTA and CDR2 FQGNSA. J was trimmed by 4 bases and V by 3 bases; bases with no gene match: 5. The CDR3 runs to 14 residues. Remarks on this clone: Its specificity is unknown.

Sequenced material: CD4+ or CD8+ T cells sorted from blood, taken in a trial of the OX40 agonist ivuxolimab. The chain has TRBV7-2 and TRBJ2-7, with 8 bases that match TRBD1. The receptor was derived from an adult with an advanced solid tumor such as melanoma, head and neck, liver or kidney cancer. The CDR3: CASSFRTGRYEQYF. CDR3 bases: TGTGCCAGCAGCTTTCGGACAGGGCGGTACGAGCAGTACTTC.